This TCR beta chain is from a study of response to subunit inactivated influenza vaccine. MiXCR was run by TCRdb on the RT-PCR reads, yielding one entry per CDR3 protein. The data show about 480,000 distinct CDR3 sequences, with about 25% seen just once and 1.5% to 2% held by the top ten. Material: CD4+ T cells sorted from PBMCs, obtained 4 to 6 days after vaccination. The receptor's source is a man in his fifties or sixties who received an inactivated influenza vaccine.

CDR3 DNA sequence: TGTGCCAGCAGCTTATCCGAAGAGACCCAGTACTTC. This codes for CASSLSEETQYF. The chain is built from TRBV7-9 and TRBJ2-5; the D is unclear. The V and J ends lost 2 bases and 3 bases respectively, with 4 bases between them. The CDR3 length is 12 residues. Germline loops: CDR1 SEHNR, CDR2 FQNEAQ (reference sequence).